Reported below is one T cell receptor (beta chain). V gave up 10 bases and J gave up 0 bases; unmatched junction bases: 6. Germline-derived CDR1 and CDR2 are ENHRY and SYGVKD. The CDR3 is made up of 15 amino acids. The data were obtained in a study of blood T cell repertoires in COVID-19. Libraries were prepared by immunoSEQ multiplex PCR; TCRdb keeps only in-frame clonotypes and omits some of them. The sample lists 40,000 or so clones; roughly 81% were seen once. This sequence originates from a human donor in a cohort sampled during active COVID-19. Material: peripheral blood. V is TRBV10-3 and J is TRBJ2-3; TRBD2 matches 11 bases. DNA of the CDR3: TGTGCCACTACCCTAGCGGGGGGTAGCACAGATACGCAGTATTTT. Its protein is CATTLAGGSTDTQYF.